This TCR beta chain was observed in a study of STAT3 mutations in large granular lymphocyte leukemia. Study context: Among longitudinally sequenced T-LGLL patients, roughly half had canonical activating STAT3 mutations detected. Over half of T-LGLL patients had one or more immunosuppressive regimens.

Germline V lookup: CDR1 SGHAT, CDR2 FQNNGV. The ends were cut back, 3 bases at V and 1 base at J, with 6 bases in the middle. The CDR3 contains 13 residues. Overall study findings and caveats: At least one immunodominant TCR beta clonotype appeared in every T-cell large granular lymphocyte leukemia patient.

Approximately 40,000 productive templates were obtained per sample on average. The protocol was immunoSEQ multiplex PCR, while the TCRdb copy is restricted to in-frame clones and leaves out a portion. The sample shows approximately 25,000 clones, about 95% of them seen only once. With respect to this clone: The antigen is unknown.

Specimen: peripheral blood mononuclear cells. V usage is TRBV11-2 and J usage is TRBJ1-2; D is unresolved. This clonotype was sampled from a man aged 35-49 years with T-cell large granular lymphocyte leukemia. Some clones in this sample may be carry-over from other donors' samples. CDR3 protein: CASSFSSNYGYTF. The CDR3 coding sequence is TGTGCCAGCAGCTTCTCCAGTAACTATGGCTACACCTTC.